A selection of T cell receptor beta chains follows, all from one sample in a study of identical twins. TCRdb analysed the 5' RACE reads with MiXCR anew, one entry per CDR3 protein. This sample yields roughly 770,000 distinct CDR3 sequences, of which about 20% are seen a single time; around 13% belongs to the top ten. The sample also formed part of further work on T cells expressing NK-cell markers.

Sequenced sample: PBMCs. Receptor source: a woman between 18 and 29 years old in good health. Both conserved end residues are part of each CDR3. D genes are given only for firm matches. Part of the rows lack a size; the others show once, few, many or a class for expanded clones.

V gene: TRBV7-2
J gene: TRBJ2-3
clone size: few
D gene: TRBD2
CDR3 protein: CASSLGASGFRTDTQYF
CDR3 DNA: TGTGCCAGCAGCTTAGGGGCTAGCGGGTTTCGCACAGATACGCAGTATTTT

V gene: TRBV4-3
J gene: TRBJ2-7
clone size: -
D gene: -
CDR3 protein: CASSQILYGNEQYF
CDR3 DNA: TGCGCCAGCAGCCAAATACTCTACGGTAACGAGCAGTACTTC

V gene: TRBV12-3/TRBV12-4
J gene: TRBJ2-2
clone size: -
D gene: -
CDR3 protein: CASSGIGVTGELFF
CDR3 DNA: TGTGCCAGCAGTGGTATTGGGGTCACCGGGGAGCTGTTTTTT

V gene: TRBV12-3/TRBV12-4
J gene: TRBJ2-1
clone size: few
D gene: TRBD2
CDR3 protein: CASSFSGSGRNEQFF
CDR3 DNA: TGTGCCAGCAGTTTTTCGGGTAGCGGGAGGAATGAGCAGTTCTTC

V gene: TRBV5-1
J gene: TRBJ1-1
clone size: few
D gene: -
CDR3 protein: CASSLDKGPGAFF
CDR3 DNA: TGCGCCAGCAGCTTGGATAAGGGGCCCGGAGCTTTCTTT

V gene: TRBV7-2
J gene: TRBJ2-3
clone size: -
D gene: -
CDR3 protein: CASSPRSTRSIDTQYF
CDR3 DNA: TGTGCCAGCAGCCCCCGGTCAACTAGGTCCATAGATACGCAGTATTTT

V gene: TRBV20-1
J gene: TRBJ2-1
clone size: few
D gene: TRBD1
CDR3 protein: CSAGQGAYNEQFF
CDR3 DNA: TGCAGTGCCGGACAGGGTGCCTACAATGAGCAGTTCTTC

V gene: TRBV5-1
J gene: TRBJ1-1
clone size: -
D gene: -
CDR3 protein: CASSLEGDQTEAFF
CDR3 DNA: TGCGCCAGCAGCTTGGAGGGCGATCAGACTGAAGCTTTCTTT

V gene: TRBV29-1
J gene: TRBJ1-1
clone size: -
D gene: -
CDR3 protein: CSVGGLTEAFF
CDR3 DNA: TGCAGCGTGGGCGGACTGACTGAAGCTTTCTTT

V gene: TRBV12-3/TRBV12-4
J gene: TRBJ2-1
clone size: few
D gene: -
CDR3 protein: CASSLLANNEQFF
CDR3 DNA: TGTGCCAGCAGTTTACTAGCTAACAATGAGCAGTTCTTC

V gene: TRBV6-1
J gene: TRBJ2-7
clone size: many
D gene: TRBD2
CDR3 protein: CASIGWEAGASYEQYF
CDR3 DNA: TGTGCCAGCATTGGCTGGGAAGCGGGGGCCTCCTACGAGCAGTACTTC

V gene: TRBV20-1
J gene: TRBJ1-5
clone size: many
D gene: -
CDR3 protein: CSAQEAGPNQPQHF
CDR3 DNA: TGCAGTGCCCAAGAGGCAGGGCCAAATCAGCCCCAGCATTTT

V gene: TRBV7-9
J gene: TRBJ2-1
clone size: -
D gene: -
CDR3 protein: CASIAKHEQFF
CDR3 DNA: TGTGCCAGCATAGCGAAACACGAGCAGTTCTTC

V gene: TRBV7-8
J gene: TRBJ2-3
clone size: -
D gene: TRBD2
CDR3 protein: CASSQAHGGARDTQYF
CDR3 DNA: TGTGCCAGCAGCCAAGCCCACGGGGGGGCCAGGGATACGCAGTATTTT

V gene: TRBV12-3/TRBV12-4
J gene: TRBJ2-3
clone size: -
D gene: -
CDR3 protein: CASRVRDTQYF
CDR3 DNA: TGTGCCAGCCGAGTTAGAGATACGCAGTATTTT

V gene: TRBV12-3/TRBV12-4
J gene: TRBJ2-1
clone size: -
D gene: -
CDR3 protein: CASTPKGTQADEQFF
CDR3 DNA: TGTGCCAGCACTCCTAAAGGGACCCAGGCCGATGAGCAGTTCTTC

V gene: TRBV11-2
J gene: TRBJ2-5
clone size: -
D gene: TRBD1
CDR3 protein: CASSSYRGRLETQYF
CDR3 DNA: TGTGCCAGCAGCTCGTACAGGGGGCGTCTAGAGACCCAGTACTTC

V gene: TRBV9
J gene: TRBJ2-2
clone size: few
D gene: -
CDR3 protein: CASSPPGGQNTGELFF
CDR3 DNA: TGTGCCAGCAGCCCCCCGGGGGGACAGAACACCGGGGAGCTGTTTTTT

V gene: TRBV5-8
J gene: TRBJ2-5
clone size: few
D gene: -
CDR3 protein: CASSLARGEETQYF
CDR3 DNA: TGTGCCAGCAGCTTGGCACGGGGCGAGGAGACCCAGTACTTC

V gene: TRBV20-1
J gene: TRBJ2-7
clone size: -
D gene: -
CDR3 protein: CSARQSHEQYF
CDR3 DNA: TGCAGTGCTAGACAGAGTCACGAGCAGTACTTC

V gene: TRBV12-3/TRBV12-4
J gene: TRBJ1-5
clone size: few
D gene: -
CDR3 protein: CASSPGATNQPQHF
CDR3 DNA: TGTGCCAGCAGCCCTGGCGCCACCAATCAGCCCCAGCATTTT

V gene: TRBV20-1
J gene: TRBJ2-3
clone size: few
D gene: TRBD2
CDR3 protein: CSARTFKREGTDTQYF
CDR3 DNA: TGCAGTGCTAGAACCTTTAAACGGGAGGGCACAGATACGCAGTATTTT

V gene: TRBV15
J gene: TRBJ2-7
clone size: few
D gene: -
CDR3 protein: CATSRDTRYEQYF
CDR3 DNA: TGTGCCACCAGCAGAGACACCCGCTACGAGCAGTACTTC

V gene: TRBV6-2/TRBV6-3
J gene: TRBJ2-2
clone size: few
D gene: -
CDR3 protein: CASSPPEPATGGELFF
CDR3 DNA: TGTGCCAGCAGCCCCCCCGAACCGGCCACAGGCGGGGAGCTGTTTTTT

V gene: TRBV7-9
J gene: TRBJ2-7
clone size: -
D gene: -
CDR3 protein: CASSPGRPGGHEQYF
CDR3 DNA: TGTGCCAGCAGCCCGGGACGTCCGGGTGGCCACGAGCAGTACTTC

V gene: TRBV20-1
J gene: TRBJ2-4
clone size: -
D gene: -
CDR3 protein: CSARDPAKNIQYF
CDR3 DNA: TGCAGTGCTAGAGACCCTGCCAAAAACATTCAGTACTTC

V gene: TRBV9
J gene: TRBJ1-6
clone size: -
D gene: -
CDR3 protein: CASSVEGQDSPLHF
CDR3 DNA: TGTGCCAGCAGCGTAGAAGGCCAGGATTCACCCCTCCACTTT

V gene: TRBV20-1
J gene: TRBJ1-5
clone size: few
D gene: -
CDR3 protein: CSARDRVDQPQHF
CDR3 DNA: TGCAGTGCTAGAGACAGGGTAGATCAGCCCCAGCATTTT